This is a list of T cell receptor beta chains from one sample in a study of shared clonotypes between healthy human individuals. Sequencing was performed with immunoSEQ multiplex PCR; in TCRdb, only in-frame clones are kept and a portion is missing. The sample has millions of clones, approximately 93% seen once. Material: naive CD4+ T cells from PBMCs. The source is a man in his late teens or twenties in good health. Some clones in this sample may be carry-over from other donors' samples. Both conserved end residues are part of each CDR3. Fields, in order: V gene, clone size, J gene, CDR3 length, D gene, CDR3 protein, CDR3 DNA. A D gene is named only where the DNA matches it firmly. Rows give clone size only sometimes, using once, few, many, or a class for an expanded clone.

>TRBV2|.|TRBJ2-7|13|TRBD2
CGQTSGVSYEQYF
TGTGGGCAGACTAGCGGGGTTTCCTACGAGCAGTACTTC
>TRBV5-4|.|TRBJ2-1|17|TRBD2
CASSSGGAREGYNEQFF
TGTGCCAGCAGCTCGGGGGGAGCGAGAGAAGGTTACAATGAGCAGTTCTTC
>TRBV7-9|.|TRBJ1-1|12|.
CASSLAGTSSFF
TGTGCCAGCAGCTTAGCCGGGACGAGCTCTTTCTTT
>TRBV2|.|TRBJ2-3|22|.
CASTAPLGTPSHIQVSTDTQYF
TGTGCCAGCACTGCTCCTTTAGGGACTCCGTCCCATATTCAAGTGAGCACAGATACGCAGTATTTT
>TRBV28|.|TRBJ1-2|16|TRBD1
CASSRIGTGQGYGYTF
TGTGCCAGCAGCCGAATAGGGACAGGGCAGGGCTATGGCTACACCTTC
>TRBV5-4|.|TRBJ1-1|15|.
CASSLRFWADAEAFF
TGTGCCAGCAGCTTACGGTTTTGGGCCGACGCTGAAGCTTTCTTT
>TRBV9|.|TRBJ1-5|15|.
CASSVGGYSNQPQHF
TGTGCCAGCAGCGTAGGGGGCTATAGCAATCAGCCCCAGCATTTT
>TRBV18|.|TRBJ2-3|18|TRBD2
CASSLQMGLATSTDTQYF
TGTGCCAGCTCACTTCAGATGGGACTAGCGACTAGCACAGATACGCAGTATTTT
>TRBV28|few|TRBJ2-1|14|.
CASSLPGTLDEQFF
TGTGCCAGCAGTTTGCCAGGGACTCTGGATGAGCAGTTCTTC
>TRBV29-1|.|TRBJ2-1|14|.
CSVAMQGTYNEQFF
TGCAGCGTTGCGATGCAAGGGACCTACAATGAGCAGTTCTTC
>TRBV27|.|TRBJ2-1|18|.
CASSLYLLGLGAYNEQFF
TGTGCCAGCAGTTTATACCTCCTGGGACTGGGGGCTTACAATGAGCAGTTCTTC
>TRBV5-8|once|TRBJ2-2|19|.
CASTRRGRGGPNVAGELFF
TGTGCCAGCACCCGGCGCGGGCGGGGAGGCCCTAACGTCGCCGGGGAGCTGTTTTTT
>TRBV7-2|.|TRBJ2-1|16|.
CASSLAKTGTGNEQFF
TGTGCCAGCAGCTTAGCGAAGACAGGGACTGGCAATGAGCAGTTCTTC
>TRBV7-2|.|TRBJ2-5|15|TRBD2
CASSLGGLVQETQYF
TGTGCCAGCAGCTTAGGGGGACTAGTCCAAGAGACCCAGTACTTC
>TRBV7-2|.|TRBJ2-5|15|TRBD1
CASRPPGTGQETQYF
TGTGCCAGCAGGCCTCCCGGGACAGGGCAAGAGACCCAGTACTTC
>TRBV4-3|once|TRBJ2-7|15|.
CASSQVGGNGNEQYF
TGCGCCAGCAGCCAAGTTGGGGGGAACGGGAACGAGCAGTACTTC
>TRBV6-1|.|TRBJ2-1|14|TRBD1
CASSPGGQGSREFF
TGTGCCAGCAGCCCCGGGGGACAGGGGTCGAGGGAGTTCTTC
>TRBV25-1|.|TRBJ1-3|15|.
CASSESGTRGNTIYF
TGTGCCAGCAGTGAATCGGGGACGAGGGGAAACACCATATATTTT
>TRBV28|once|TRBJ2-6|14|.
CASSFRSGANVLTF
TGTGCCAGCAGTTTCCGCTCTGGGGCCAACGTCCTGACTTTC
>TRBV5-5|.|TRBJ2-2|15|.
CASSFSTDSTGELFF
TGTGCCAGCAGCTTCTCTACGGACAGCACCGGGGAGCTGTTTTTT
>TRBV5-6|.|TRBJ2-4|19|.
CASSLGGGSTNLAKNIQYF
TGTGCCAGCAGCTTGGGGGGCGGAAGCACAAATCTAGCCAAAAACATTCAGTACTTC
>TRBV7-2|.|TRBJ2-1|18|TRBD2
CASSFTRVGLAGYNEQFF
TGTGCCAGCAGCTTCACGCGGGTCGGACTAGCGGGCTACAATGAGCAGTTCTTC